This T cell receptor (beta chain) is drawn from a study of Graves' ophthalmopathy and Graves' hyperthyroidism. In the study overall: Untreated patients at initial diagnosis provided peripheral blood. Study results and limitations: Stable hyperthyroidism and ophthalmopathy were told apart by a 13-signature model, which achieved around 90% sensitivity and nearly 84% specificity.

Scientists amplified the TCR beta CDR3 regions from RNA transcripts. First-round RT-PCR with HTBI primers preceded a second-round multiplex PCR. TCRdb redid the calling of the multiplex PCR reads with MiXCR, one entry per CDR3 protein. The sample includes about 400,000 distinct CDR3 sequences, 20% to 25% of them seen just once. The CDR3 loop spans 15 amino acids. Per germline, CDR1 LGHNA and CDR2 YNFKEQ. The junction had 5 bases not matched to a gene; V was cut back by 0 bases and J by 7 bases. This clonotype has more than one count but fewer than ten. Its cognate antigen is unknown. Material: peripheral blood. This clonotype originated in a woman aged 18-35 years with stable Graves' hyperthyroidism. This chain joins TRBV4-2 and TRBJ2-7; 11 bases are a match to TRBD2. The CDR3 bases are TGTGCCAGCAGCCAAGATGTACTAGCGGGGGATGAGCAGTACTTC. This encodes CASSQDVLAGDEQYF.